A single T cell receptor (beta chain) is shown here with its context. The target antigen is unknown. Scientists made TCR beta cDNA using 5'RACE template switching with UMIs. TCRdb processed the 5' RACE reads again and assigns one entry to each CDR3 protein, with no DNA. The data include hundreds of thousands of distinct CDR3 sequences; the top ten clones carry about 7.3%. This sample is part of a study of T cells expressing NK-cell markers. Study summary: Sequenced donors, eight in total, included seven who were HCMV-seropositive and one who was seronegative. Study-wide results and limits: There remained a lack of clarity about HCMV specificity of expanded NKG2C+ T cell clones. These clonotypes additionally ranked first within the CD3+CD56-NKG2C+ fraction of a handful of donors.

The germline CDR1 and CDR2 sequences are DFQATT and SNEGSKA (reference sequence). The CDR3 has 16 residues. The chain has TRBV20-1 and TRBJ2-2; TCRdb lists TRBD2, though no DNA is available to test this call. The sequence was obtained from a woman between 18 and 70 years old in good health. Sequences were obtained from blood T cells: a sorted CD56 or NKG2C T cell subset, CD4+ or CD8+ T cells, or bulk PBMC T cells (not recorded which). The CDR3 sequence: CSAFSKGLRDTGELFF.